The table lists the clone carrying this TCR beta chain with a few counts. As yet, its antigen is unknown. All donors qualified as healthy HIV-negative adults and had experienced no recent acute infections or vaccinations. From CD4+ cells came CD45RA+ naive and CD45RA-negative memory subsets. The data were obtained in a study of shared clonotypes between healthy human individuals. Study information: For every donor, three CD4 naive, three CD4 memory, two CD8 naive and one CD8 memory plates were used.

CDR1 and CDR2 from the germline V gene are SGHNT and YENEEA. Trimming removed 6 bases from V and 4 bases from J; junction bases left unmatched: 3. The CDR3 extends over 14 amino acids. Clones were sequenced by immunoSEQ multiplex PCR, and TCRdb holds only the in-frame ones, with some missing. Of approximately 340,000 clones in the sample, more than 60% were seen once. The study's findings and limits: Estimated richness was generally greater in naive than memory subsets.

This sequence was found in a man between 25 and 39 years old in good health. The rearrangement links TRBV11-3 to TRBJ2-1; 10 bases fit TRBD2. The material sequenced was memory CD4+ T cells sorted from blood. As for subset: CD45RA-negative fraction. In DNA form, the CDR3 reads TGTGCCAGCAGTCTAGCGGGAGTGTACAATGAGCAGTTCTTC. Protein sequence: CASSLAGVYNEQFF.